The 29 T cell receptor beta chains below all came from one sample that was sequenced in a study of blood T cells in healthy people across ages. A second PCR of roughly 7 to 11 cycles used a sample-barcoded 5' primer and a J-beta primer mix. In TCRdb, the 5' RACE reads were re-called with MiXCR into one record per CDR3 protein. This table holds some 1.5 million distinct CDR3 sequences, approximately 43% found once. The specimen sequenced was blood. The receptors were gathered from a woman between 18 and 29 years old in good health.

The table lists this clonotype with a count of one. The chain employs TRBV24-1 and TRBJ2-7, with a weak D call TRBD2 (6 bases). CDR1 is KGHDR, CDR2 SFDVKD, per germline. The V end was cut by 9 bases, the J end by 6 bases, with 11 bases between. The CDR3 runs 11 residues. The chain's CDR3 is CATGLGGEQYF. The CDR3 bases are TGTGCCACCGGGTTGGGAGGCGAGCAGTACTTC.

The rearrangement links TRBV14 to TRBJ2-3, with D possibly matching TRBD1 (5 bases). The V end was cut by 3 bases, the J end by 4 bases, with 17 bases between. Germline lookup yields CDR1 SGHDN and CDR2 FVKESK. This CDR3 contains 16 residues. The CDR3: CASSHRPRAPSDTQYF. The CDR3 DNA follows: TGTGCCAGCAGCCATCGCCCCAGGGCTCCCTCAGATACGCAGTATTTT.

The gene calls are TRBV10-3 and TRBJ2-1, with 8 bases matching TRBD1. The CDR3 is made up of 16 amino acids. The V gene's germline CDR1 is ENHRY and CDR2 SYGVKD. V shed 6 bases and J 3 bases; nucleotides not matched to a gene: 10. CDR3 in amino acids: CAIRPGQGLDYNEQFF. CDR3 sequence (DNA): TGTGCCATCAGGCCTGGACAGGGTTTGGACTACAATGAGCAGTTCTTC.

This clonotype was seen only a few times. The CDR3 sequence: CSALWHEQFF. In DNA, the CDR3 is TGCAGTGCTCTATGGCATGAGCAGTTCTTC. V is TRBV20-1 and J is TRBJ2-1; no definite D call. Germline CDR1 and CDR2: DFQATT and SNEGSKA (reference sequence). The CDR3 has 10 residues. Trimming shortened V by 5 bases and J by 8 bases, and 7 bases separated the two germline ends.

The genes are TRBV7-9 and TRBJ2-7, with D perhaps TRBD2 (6 bases). Germline assignment: CDR1 SEHNR and CDR2 FQNEAQ (reference sequence). The CDR3 loop spans 15 amino acids. V shed 1 base and J shed 0 bases, with 10 bases lying between them. The CDR3 region has the DNA TGTGCCAGCAGCTTAGGGGGACTGATCTCCTACGAGCAGTACTTC. This translates into CASSLGGLISYEQYF.

The sample holds a few counts of this clonotype. This sequence joins TRBV2 and TRBJ2-5; D might be TRBD2 (8 bases). CDR3 length: 17 amino acids. Looked up from germline, CDR1 is SNHLY and CDR2 is FYNNEI. Deletions cut 8 bases from V and 1 base from J, with 23 bases between. CDR3 nucleotide sequence: TGTGCCAGCGAGGGGGCGGGAGGATCTGACTTCCAAGAGACCCAGTACTTC. Its protein is CASEGAGGSDFQETQYF.

This clonotype occurred a few times. The V call is TRBV7-9, the J call TRBJ1-4; a weak D match, TRBD1 (6 bases). Trimming cost V 2 bases and J 3 bases, with 10 bases left between them. This CDR3 has 15 amino acids. Germline V gene sequence: CDR1 SEHNR, CDR2 FQNEAQ (reference sequence). CDR3 in amino acids: CASSLQQGANEKLFF. CDR3 DNA: TGTGCCAGCAGCTTACAACAGGGAGCTAATGAAAAACTGTTTTTT. The full variable domain, completed using reference TRBV7-9 and TRBJ1-4, is DTGVSQNPRHKITKRGQNVTFRCDPISEHNRLYWYRQTLGQGPEFLTYFQNEAQLEKSRLLSDRFSAERPKGSFSTLEIQRTEQGDSAMYLCASSLQQGANEKLFFGSGTQLSVL.

The rearrangement uses TRBV3-1 and TRBJ2-7; 7 bases are shared with TRBD2. With 0 bases clipped from V and 7 bases from J, the junction kept 9 bases outside the gene matches. Germline CDR1 LGHDT, CDR2 YNNKEL (reference sequence). The CDR3 sequence is 15 residues long. CDR3 nucleotide sequence: TGTGCCAGCAGCCAAGAGGGCGGGAGTGGGTATGAGCAGTACTTC. It encodes CASSQEGGSGYEQYF.

The rearrangement joins TRBV7-3 to TRBJ2-1; 12 bases fit TRBD2. Germline V gives CDR1 SGHTA, CDR2 FQGTGA. With V trimmed by 5 bases and J by 3 bases, 8 bases remained unmatched. This CDR3 is built from 17 residues. The CDR3 DNA follows: TGTGCCAGCAGCCAGACTAGCGGGAGCCCCCTCTACAATGAGCAGTTCTTC. Translation: CASSQTSGSPLYNEQFF.

On this clonotype itself: Its ends do not fully match the called genes, so a read error is possible. This CDR3 is CTSSQGQGDSEQYF. The CDR3 DNA reads as TGCACCAGCAGCCAAGGACAGGGTGACTCCGAGCAGTACTTC. The chain joins TRBV4-1 to TRBJ2-5; TRBD1 agrees at 8 bases. The J call may be in error: the DNA end matches TRBJ2-7 better. CDR1 is MGHRA and CDR2 is YSYEKL in the germline V gene. The CDR3 totals 14 residues.

The V gene is TRBV7-2, the J gene TRBJ1-5; no clear D gene. Trimming removed 1 base from V and 6 bases from J, with 16 bases in between. The germline CDR1 and CDR2 sequences are SGHTA and FQGNSA. There are 16 residues in the CDR3. The CDR3 here is CASSLDRRLIPQPQHF. The CDR3 nucleotides read TGTGCCAGCAGCTTAGATAGAAGGTTGATCCCTCAGCCCCAGCATTTT.

The rearrangement links TRBV9 to TRBJ2-3, with 7 bases aligning to TRBD2. The CDR3 sequence is 18 residues long. V was pared by 0 bases and J by 1 base, with 11 bases of the junction left unmatched. Germline V CDR1 and CDR2: SGDLS, YYNGEE. In DNA form, the CDR3 reads TGTGCCAGCAGCGTAGCTCGCGGGGGAACCGCTGGCACAGATACGCAGTATTTT. This sequence encodes CASSVARGGTAGTDTQYF.

This chain connects TRBV7-9 to TRBJ2-1; tentatively, D is TRBD2 (7 bases). The CDR3 is 16 amino acids. The V and J ends lost 5 bases and 6 bases respectively, with 20 bases between them. In germline, CDR1 is SEHNR, CDR2 FQNEAQ (reference sequence). CDR3 sequence reads: CASSGGLLTSINEQFF. The CDR3 nucleotides read TGTGCCAGCAGCGGGGGCCTCCTGACTAGCATCAATGAGCAGTTCTTC.

The V and J genes are TRBV6-5 and TRBJ2-5; 8 bases map to TRBD2. The germline V gene has CDR1 MNHEY and CDR2 SVGAGI. This CDR3 has 12 residues. The trim removed 10 bases at V and 11 bases at J, leaving 12 bases unmatched. As DNA, the CDR3 is TGTGCCACCCTGACTAGCGCTTGGGAGCAGTACTTC. Translating it yields CATLTSAWEQYF.

J is TRBJ2-3 and V is TRBV4-3, with D perhaps TRBD2 (5 bases). V lost 0 bases and J 2 bases, leaving 12 bases between the germline ends. Germline-derived CDR1 and CDR2 are LGHNA and YSLEER. The CDR3 spans 16 residues. This CDR3 reads CASSQDLEDLTDTQYF. The CDR3 bases are TGCGCCAGCAGCCAAGACCTGGAGGACCTCACAGATACGCAGTATTTT.

This chain joins TRBV28 and TRBJ1-2; D is possibly TRBD1 (6 bases). The germline V gene has CDR1 MDHEN and CDR2 SYDVKM. Trimming left V 6 bases short and J 7 bases short, with 18 bases between. The CDR3 contains 14 residues. The CDR3 spells CASRPTLRGAGYTF. The CDR3 DNA reads TGTGCCAGCAGGCCCACTTTAAGGGGGGCTGGCTACACCTTC.

This clonotype appeared many times. The genes are TRBV29-1 and TRBJ2-5, with D possibly being TRBD1 (6 bases). V was clipped by 3 bases and J by 2 bases, with 10 bases between them. Germline CDR1 is SQVTM and CDR2 is ANQGSEA. The CDR3 is 13 amino acids. The CDR3 here is CSVDRGRQETQYF. CDR3 in DNA: TGCAGCGTTGATAGGGGGAGACAAGAGACCCAGTACTTC.

This clonotype was detected a few times. The chain is built from TRBV7-9 and TRBJ1-6; D not certain. The CDR3 totals 16 residues. Between the trimmed V and J ends, which lost 5 bases and 8 bases, there was a span of 19 bases. CDR1 SEHNR and CDR2 FQNEAQ come from the germline V gene (reference sequence). CDR3 in amino acids: CASSPRAEIGDSPLHF. CDR3 DNA sequence: TGTGCCAGCAGCCCCCGGGCCGAAATTGGGGATTCACCCCTCCACTTT.

This clonotype was counted only a few times. The chain joins TRBV4-1 to TRBJ2-3; 10 nucleotides agree with TRBD2. The CDR3 loop spans 21 amino acids. The trim removed 0 bases at V and 3 bases at J, leaving 18 bases unmatched. CDR1 is MGHRA, CDR2 YSYEKL, per germline. CDR3 DNA sequence: TGCGCCAGCAGCCAAGATGGGCTCAGGGATCTAGCGGGAGCGAGAACAGATACGCAGTATTTT. Translation gives CASSQDGLRDLAGARTDTQYF.

This chain uses TRBV4-2 with TRBJ2-4; 9 nucleotides match TRBD2. The assigned J gene may be wrong: the sequence end matches TRBJ2-7 better. CDR1 is LGHNA and CDR2 is YNFKEQ in the germline V gene. The CDR3 sequence is 15 residues long. The CDR3 spells CASSLDSGSTNEQYF. The CDR3, as DNA: TGTGCCAGCAGCCTGGATAGCGGGAGCACCAACGAGCAGTACTTC.

In this sample, this clonotype turned up a few times. J is TRBJ2-1 and V is TRBV7-2; D tentatively reads TRBD1 or TRBD2 (5 bases each). The CDR3 has 16 amino acids. Per germline, CDR1 SGHTA and CDR2 FQGNSA. Trimming pared 2 bases from V and 0 bases from J, leaving 11 bases between. The CDR3 sequence is CASSLSGTRSYNEQFF. As DNA, the CDR3 is TGTGCCAGCAGCTTAAGTGGGACCCGCTCCTACAATGAGCAGTTCTTC.

Only a few counts were recorded for this clonotype. The chain uses TRBV20-1 and TRBJ1-1; 8 nucleotides line up with TRBD1. Germline values: CDR1 DFQATT, CDR2 SNEGSKA (reference sequence). The CDR3 contains 14 residues. J was trimmed by 3 bases and V by 2 bases; bases with no gene match: 5. The CDR3 loop reads CSARSGGRHTEAFF. The DNA for the CDR3 is TGCAGTGCTAGATCAGGGGGCAGGCACACTGAAGCTTTCTTT.

This chain uses TRBV5-1 with TRBJ2-5, with 13 bases that match TRBD2. The germline CDR1 and CDR2 sequences are SGHRS and YFSETQ. After removal of 4 bases from V and 11 bases from J, the junction contained 20 bases not matched to a gene. The CDR3 extends over 18 amino acids. CDR3 amino acids: CASSLPGLAGYSYNEQYF. Here the CDR3 DNA reads TGCGCCAGCAGCCTACCGGGACTAGCGGGGTATTCCTACAATGAGCAGTACTTC. Together with reference TRBV5-1 and TRBJ2-5, the CDR3 gives the full variable domain: KAGVTQTPRYLIKTRGQQVTLSCSPISGHRSVSWYQQTPGQGLQFLFEYFSETQRNKGNFPGRFSGRQFSNSRSEMNVSTLELGDSALYLCASSLPGLAGYSYNEQYFGPGTRLLVL.

This chain uses TRBV12-3 or TRBV12-4 with TRBJ2-1; D remains ambiguous. With 5 bases removed from V and 2 bases from J, the gap between germline ends came to 10 bases. The CDR3 extends over 14 amino acids. CDR3 sequence (DNA): TGTGCCAGCAGTCCCCTTTTTACCTACAATGAGCAGTTCTTC. This translates into CASSPLFTYNEQFF.

The rearrangement links TRBV4-3 to TRBJ1-1, with 7 positions matching TRBD1. Germline trimming cut 4 bases from V and 5 bases from J; bases unmatched to any gene: 10. The CDR3 loop spans 15 amino acids. From germline, CDR1 is LGHNA and CDR2 YSLEER. The CDR3 bases are TGCGCCAGCAGCCTCAATCAGGGGGTAAGGACTGAAGCTTTCTTT. This codes for CASSLNQGVRTEAFF.

The chain carries TRBV29-1 and TRBJ2-7; D is unclear. The CDR3 contains 12 residues. Trimming cost V 1 base and J 7 bases, with 11 bases left between them. Germline CDR1 and CDR2: SQVTM and ANQGSEA. CDR3 nucleotides: TGCAGCGTTGAAGGCGGTGGCCATGAGCAGTACTTC. Translating it yields CSVEGGGHEQYF.

This clonotype was seen ten or more times. The chain couples TRBV27 to TRBJ1-6; no firm D call. Germline CDR1 and CDR2: MNHEY and SMNVEV (reference sequence). Deletions cut 3 bases from V and 7 bases from J, with 7 bases between. The CDR3 runs 13 residues. CDR3 loop: CASSFQANSPLHF. The CDR3 DNA sequence: TGTGCCAGCAGTTTTCAGGCCAATTCACCCCTCCACTTT.

This chain uses TRBV12-3 or TRBV12-4 with TRBJ1-2; D unresolved. Trimming shortened V by 6 bases and J by 14 bases, and 13 bases separated the two germline ends. The CDR3 loop spans 10 amino acids. The CDR3 region has the DNA TGTGCCAGCAGCTTCCAGAGGATGACCTTC. This codes for CASSFQRMTF.

Only a few counts were recorded for this clonotype. The rearrangement links TRBV20-1 to TRBJ1-2, with no clear D. V was pared by 5 bases and J by 7 bases, with 14 bases between. Looked up from germline, CDR1 is DFQATT and CDR2 is SNEGSKA (reference sequence). This CDR3 comprises 12 residues. In DNA, the CDR3 is TGCAGTGCTCAGGCAGCCTTTGGTGGCTACACCTTC. Translating gives CSAQAAFGGYTF.